This T cell receptor (beta chain) emerged from a study of blood T cell repertoires in COVID-19. The data were produced by immunoSEQ multiplex PCR, yet TCRdb's version contains in-frame clones alone and is incomplete. The sample consists of 130,000 to 150,000 clones, 81% of them appearing once. This CDR3 contains 17 residues. V shed 1 base and J shed 0 bases, with 11 bases lying between them. Germline V gene lookup returns CDR1 SGHDT and CDR2 YYEEEE. The rearrangement uses TRBV5-6 and TRBJ1-6, with D unresolved. The source material was peripheral blood. This clonotype originated in a human donor in a cohort sampled during active COVID-19. CDR3 nucleotide sequence: TGTGCCAGCAGCTTGCGATTTGGGAGCTCCTATAATTCACCCCTCCACTTT. This encodes CASSLRFGSSYNSPLHF.